This T cell receptor beta chain was identified during a study of CD8 T cells in ankylosing spondylitis. TCRdb re-analysed the 5' RACE reads in MiXCR, keeping a single row per CDR3 protein. The repertoire consists of fewer than 550,000 distinct CDR3 sequences, with 5.3% occurring once and the leading ten covering roughly 3.5%. Regarding the study as a whole: Ankylosing spondylitis blood appeared to carry a characteristic TCR beta motif of fewer than 10 highly homologous variants.

In germline, CDR1 is SGDLS, CDR2 YYNGEE. The CDR3 is 13 residues long. Trimming removed 3 bases from V and 5 bases from J; junction bases left unmatched: 2. Note on this clonotype: Its antigen remains unknown.

The chain recombines TRBV9 with TRBJ2-3, with TRBD2 matching 8 bases. Sequencing was done on a sample of blood, either unsorted or a sorted T cell fraction (not recorded which). The clonotype originates from a male donor with ankylosing spondylitis. The CDR3 sequence is CASSARGGDTQYF. The CDR3 bases are TGTGCCAGCAGCGCCCGGGGGGGAGATACGCAGTATTTT.